This T cell receptor beta chain emerged from a study of T cell repertoires in cytomegalovirus infection. Overall study findings and caveats: The ex vivo response was dominated by HLA-C-restricted CMV-specific TCR beta clonotypes.

Germline assignment: CDR1 SGHTA and CDR2 FQGNSA. This CDR3 region has 15 residues. J gave up 7 bases and V 4 bases, and 12 bases lay outside the gene matches. MiXCR, applied by TCRdb to the reads, yields one record per CDR3 protein. The sample lists around 320,000 distinct CDR3 sequences, around a tenth occurring once. This clonotype was counted many times. What it recognizes is unknown. The J gene is TRBJ1-1, the V gene TRBV7-2; 7 bases match TRBD1. Sample: PBMCs. The receptor was isolated from a human donor in good health (CMV status not recorded). Some clones in this sample may be carry-over from other donors' samples. The CDR3 spells CASSSHSQGLGEAFF. The CDR3 nucleotides read TGTGCCAGCAGCTCCCACTCACAGGGGTTGGGTGAAGCTTTCTTT.